The rows below give T cell receptor beta chains drawn from one sample of a study of shared clonotypes between healthy human individuals. Clones were read by immunoSEQ multiplex PCR, and TCRdb kept only the in-frame ones, dropping some. Of approximately 1.5 million clones in the sample, about 98% were seen once. The sequencing input was naive CD4+ T cells sorted from blood. Receptors were obtained from a man aged 25 to 40 in good health. CDR3s include the opening cysteine and the closing phenylalanine or tryptophan. Each record gives: clone size, J gene, V gene, D gene, CDR3 protein, CDR3 DNA. The D gene is left open where the match is weak. Not all rows give a size; the values are once, few, many and, for expanded clones, a class.

clone size: once; J gene: TRBJ2-5; V gene: TRBV11-2; D gene: TRBD1; CDR3 protein: CASSLSVGMGQGDETQYF; CDR3 DNA: TGTGCCAGCAGCTTATCGGTCGGTATGGGACAGGGGGATGAGACCCAGTACTTC
clone size: .; J gene: TRBJ2-1; V gene: TRBV9; D gene: TRBD2; CDR3 protein: CASSATGTSFYNEQFF; CDR3 DNA: TGTGCCAGCAGTGCCACCGGGACTAGCTTCTACAATGAGCAGTTCTTC
clone size: .; J gene: TRBJ2-7; V gene: TRBV20-1; D gene: TRBD1; CDR3 protein: CSAGDRYEQYF; CDR3 DNA: TGCAGTGCTGGGGACAGATACGAGCAGTACTTC
clone size: .; J gene: TRBJ2-7; V gene: TRBV5-1; D gene: TRBD2; CDR3 protein: CASSSERGYSYEQYF; CDR3 DNA: TGCGCCAGCAGCTCGGAGCGGGGCTACTCCTACGAGCAGTACTTC
clone size: .; J gene: TRBJ2-3; V gene: TRBV7-7; D gene: TRBD2; CDR3 protein: CASSPSGRALTQYF; CDR3 DNA: TGTGCTAGCAGCCCTAGCGGGAGGGCCCTTACGCAGTATTTT
clone size: .; J gene: TRBJ2-7; V gene: TRBV7-8; D gene: TRBD1; CDR3 protein: CASSLGQGAPYEQYF; CDR3 DNA: TGTGCCAGCAGCCTGGGACAGGGGGCCCCCTACGAGCAGTACTTC
clone size: .; J gene: TRBJ2-1; V gene: TRBV20-1; D gene: .; CDR3 protein: CSATPRNEQFF; CDR3 DNA: TGCAGTGCGACCCCTCGCAATGAGCAGTTCTTC
clone size: once; J gene: TRBJ2-7; V gene: TRBV7-8; D gene: .; CDR3 protein: CASSLAGTLYLSEQYF; CDR3 DNA: TGTGCCAGCAGCTTAGCGGGGACATTATACCTCTCCGAGCAGTACTTC
clone size: .; J gene: TRBJ2-5; V gene: TRBV6-1; D gene: .; CDR3 protein: CASTPQGGQQETQYF; CDR3 DNA: TGTGCCAGCACCCCCCAGGGCGGGCAGCAAGAGACCCAGTACTTC
clone size: .; J gene: TRBJ2-7; V gene: TRBV28; D gene: .; CDR3 protein: CASSSPGTGKVQYF; CDR3 DNA: TGTGCCAGCAGTTCGCCCGGGACGGGAAAGGTGCAGTACTTC
clone size: .; J gene: TRBJ2-1; V gene: TRBV7-8; D gene: .; CDR3 protein: CASSAGLSSYNEQFF; CDR3 DNA: TGTGCCAGCAGCGCCGGGTTGAGCTCCTACAATGAGCAGTTCTTC
clone size: .; J gene: TRBJ1-1; V gene: TRBV27; D gene: .; CDR3 protein: CASSSWGLGTEAFF; CDR3 DNA: TGTGCCAGCAGTAGCTGGGGCCTGGGCACTGAAGCTTTCTTT
clone size: .; J gene: TRBJ2-1; V gene: TRBV5-6; D gene: TRBD2; CDR3 protein: CASSYSGTSGRGSEQFF; CDR3 DNA: TGTGCCAGCAGTTACTCCGGGACTAGCGGGAGGGGGAGTGAGCAGTTCTTC
clone size: .; J gene: TRBJ1-5; V gene: TRBV28; D gene: TRBD1; CDR3 protein: CASSLGDRGNQPQHF; CDR3 DNA: TGTGCCAGCAGTTTAGGGGACAGGGGCAATCAGCCCCAGCATTTT
clone size: .; J gene: TRBJ1-2; V gene: TRBV7-9; D gene: .; CDR3 protein: CASSGRDRLNYGYTF; CDR3 DNA: TGTGCCAGCAGCGGCCGGGACCGACTCAACTATGGCTACACCTTC
clone size: .; J gene: TRBJ2-7; V gene: TRBV5-1; D gene: .; CDR3 protein: CASSPGPGAYEQYF; CDR3 DNA: TGCGCCAGCAGCCCTGGACCTGGAGCCTACGAGCAGTACTTC
clone size: .; J gene: TRBJ2-5; V gene: TRBV12-5; D gene: TRBD1; CDR3 protein: CASGTGTGFWETQYF; CDR3 DNA: TGTGCTAGTGGCACCGGGACAGGGTTTTGGGAGACCCAGTACTTC
clone size: .; J gene: TRBJ1-2; V gene: TRBV28; D gene: .; CDR3 protein: CASRKGRLYGYTF; CDR3 DNA: TGTGCCAGCAGGAAGGGACGGCTATATGGCTACACCTTC
clone size: .; J gene: TRBJ2-5; V gene: TRBV10-3; D gene: .; CDR3 protein: CAISELAAIGETQYF; CDR3 DNA: TGTGCCATCAGTGAGCTGGCTGCCATTGGAGAGACCCAGTACTTC
clone size: .; J gene: TRBJ2-7; V gene: TRBV2; D gene: .; CDR3 protein: CASSGDGYEQYF; CDR3 DNA: TGTGCCAGCAGTGGGGATGGGTACGAGCAGTACTTC
clone size: .; J gene: TRBJ2-7; V gene: TRBV14; D gene: .; CDR3 protein: CASSQVRRNEQYF; CDR3 DNA: TGTGCCAGCAGCCAAGTGAGACGAAACGAGCAGTACTTC
clone size: .; J gene: TRBJ1-1; V gene: TRBV7-8; D gene: .; CDR3 protein: CASSLKVGTEAFF; CDR3 DNA: TGTGCCAGCAGCTTAAAGGTTGGCACTGAAGCTTTCTTT
clone size: .; J gene: TRBJ2-7; V gene: TRBV27; D gene: .; CDR3 protein: CASTFPGAHEQYF; CDR3 DNA: TGTGCCAGCACCTTCCCAGGGGCTCACGAGCAGTACTTC
clone size: .; J gene: TRBJ2-7; V gene: TRBV29-1; D gene: .; CDR3 protein: CSVAAGTYEQYF; CDR3 DNA: TGCAGCGTTGCAGCAGGAACCTACGAGCAGTACTTC
clone size: .; J gene: TRBJ2-3; V gene: TRBV29-1; D gene: .; CDR3 protein: CSVELAGGGPDTQYF; CDR3 DNA: TGCAGCGTTGAGTTAGCAGGGGGGGGTCCAGATACGCAGTATTTT
clone size: .; J gene: TRBJ1-5; V gene: TRBV10-1; D gene: .; CDR3 protein: CASSEKGGNQPQHF; CDR3 DNA: TGCGCCAGCAGTGAGAAGGGCGGCAATCAGCCCCAGCATTTT
clone size: .; J gene: TRBJ1-5; V gene: TRBV6-5; D gene: .; CDR3 protein: CASSRKTPGTEPQHF; CDR3 DNA: TGTGCCAGCAGTCGCAAGACACCGGGCACCGAGCCCCAGCATTTT
clone size: .; J gene: TRBJ2-5; V gene: TRBV7-7; D gene: .; CDR3 protein: CASSLASVRGVGETQYF; CDR3 DNA: TGTGCTAGCAGCTTAGCCTCCGTCAGGGGCGTAGGGGAGACCCAGTACTTC
clone size: few; J gene: TRBJ2-2; V gene: TRBV5-1; D gene: .; CDR3 protein: CASSSNFGELFF; CDR3 DNA: TGCGCCAGCAGCTCCAACTTTGGGGAGCTGTTTTTT
clone size: .; J gene: TRBJ2-1; V gene: TRBV7-2; D gene: .; CDR3 protein: CASSQPYNEQFF; CDR3 DNA: TGTGCCAGCAGCCAACCATACAATGAGCAGTTCTTC
clone size: .; J gene: TRBJ1-5; V gene: TRBV7-8; D gene: .; CDR3 protein: CASSPLGGRAQPQHF; CDR3 DNA: TGTGCCAGCAGCCCCCTGGGAGGCCGAGCTCAGCCCCAGCATTTT
clone size: .; J gene: TRBJ2-1; V gene: TRBV29-1; D gene: .; CDR3 protein: CSVGKARQSYNEQFF; CDR3 DNA: TGCAGCGTTGGTAAAGCGCGTCAGTCCTACAATGAGCAGTTCTTC
clone size: .; J gene: TRBJ2-2; V gene: TRBV28; D gene: .; CDR3 protein: CASSLSLAGNTGELFF; CDR3 DNA: TGTGCCAGCAGTTTATCCCTGGCAGGGAACACCGGGGAGCTGTTTTTT
clone size: .; J gene: TRBJ1-2; V gene: TRBV4-1; D gene: .; CDR3 protein: CASSREGQNYGYTF; CDR3 DNA: TGCGCCAGCAGCCGCGAGGGTCAGAACTATGGCTACACCTTC
clone size: .; J gene: TRBJ2-7; V gene: TRBV7-9; D gene: TRBD2; CDR3 protein: CASSLVAGSGYEQYF; CDR3 DNA: TGTGCCAGCAGCTTAGTAGCGGGTTCGGGTTACGAGCAGTACTTC
clone size: .; J gene: TRBJ1-1; V gene: TRBV6-6; D gene: .; CDR3 protein: CASSYDSFAFF; CDR3 DNA: TGTGCCAGCAGTTACGACAGTTTCGCTTTCTTT
clone size: .; J gene: TRBJ2-7; V gene: TRBV11-2; D gene: .; CDR3 protein: CASSQRPRGPYEQYF; CDR3 DNA: TGTGCCAGCAGCCAAAGACCCAGGGGACCCTACGAGCAGTACTTC
clone size: .; J gene: TRBJ2-2; V gene: TRBV7-9; D gene: TRBD2; CDR3 protein: CASRAGLAGTGELFF; CDR3 DNA: TGTGCCAGCAGGGCGGGACTAGCGGGCACCGGGGAGCTGTTTTTT
clone size: .; J gene: TRBJ2-2; V gene: TRBV13; D gene: .; CDR3 protein: CASSLGHRRERNTGELFF; CDR3 DNA: TGTGCCAGCAGCTTAGGCCATCGGCGGGAAAGAAACACCGGGGAGCTGTTTTTT
clone size: few; J gene: TRBJ1-5; V gene: TRBV2; D gene: TRBD1; CDR3 protein: CASRLGTGPQPQHF; CDR3 DNA: TGTGCCAGCAGGTTAGGGACAGGGCCTCAGCCCCAGCATTTT
clone size: .; J gene: TRBJ1-1; V gene: TRBV18; D gene: .; CDR3 protein: CASSRYREMNTEAFF; CDR3 DNA: TGTGCCAGCTCAAGGTACAGGGAAATGAACACTGAAGCTTTCTTT
clone size: .; J gene: TRBJ1-1; V gene: TRBV7-8; D gene: .; CDR3 protein: CASSWGVVLQRSTEAFF; CDR3 DNA: TGTGCCAGCAGCTGGGGGGTTGTCCTCCAAAGGAGCACTGAAGCTTTCTTT
clone size: .; J gene: TRBJ2-7; V gene: TRBV18; D gene: TRBD1; CDR3 protein: CASSPLSSGGEQYF; CDR3 DNA: TGTGCCAGCTCACCGTTAAGCTCAGGGGGCGAGCAGTACTTC
clone size: .; J gene: TRBJ2-4; V gene: TRBV2; D gene: .; CDR3 protein: CASSDREGLQYF; CDR3 DNA: TGTGCCAGCAGTGATCGTGAGGGCCTTCAGTACTTC
clone size: .; J gene: TRBJ1-1; V gene: TRBV6-1; D gene: .; CDR3 protein: CASRNQVRGGTEAFF; CDR3 DNA: TGTGCCAGCAGGAACCAGGTCAGGGGCGGCACTGAAGCTTTCTTT
clone size: .; J gene: TRBJ2-7; V gene: TRBV30; D gene: .; CDR3 protein: CAWRPRWDSGEQYF; CDR3 DNA: TGTGCCTGGAGGCCGCGATGGGATTCTGGCGAGCAGTACTTC
clone size: .; J gene: TRBJ2-3; V gene: TRBV5-1; D gene: .; CDR3 protein: CASSLRQATSTDTQYF; CDR3 DNA: TGCGCCAGCAGCCTACGACAGGCGACTTCCACAGATACGCAGTATTTT